The present TCR beta chain was sequenced within a study of T cells in Graves' hyperthyroidism and ophthalmopathy. Overall study results and limits: Most thyroid clonotypes expanded above 0.001 appeared in blood too.

V lost 5 bases, J lost 3 bases, and 7 bases stayed unmatched. CDR1 is SEHNR, CDR2 FQNEAQ, per germline (reference sequence). The CDR3 covers 15 residues. Amplification yielded TCR beta CDR3 regions, with RNA transcripts as the source. When the TCR CDR3 underwent first-round RT-PCR, the HTBI primer set was used. MiXCR, applied by TCRdb to the multiplex PCR reads, yields one record per CDR3 protein. The sample consists of about 590,000 distinct CDR3 sequences, about a sixth of them appearing once. When ophthalmopathy did not progress within 18 months, Graves' hyperthyroidism was considered stable. Diagnosing involved the use of clinical symptoms, serum thyroxine and TRAb, thyroid ultrasound and orbital computed tomography. The PBMCs were taken from less than 11 ml of fresh peripheral blood. This clonotype appeared many times. Its antigen is not known.

Sequenced: blood. The rearrangement links TRBV7-9 to TRBJ1-5; 7 nucleotides agree with TRBD1. The TCR sequence derives from a woman aged 25 to 39 with Graves' hyperthyroidism. CDR3 residues: CASSRGDRLNQPQHF. In nucleotides, the CDR3 is TGTGCCAGCAGCCGCGGGGACAGACTCAATCAGCCCCAGCATTTT. Full variable domain (rest looked up from reference TRBV7-9 and TRBJ1-5): DTGVSQNPRHKITKRGQNVTFRCDPISEHNRLYWYRQTLGQGPEFLTYFQNEAQLEKSRLLSDRFSAERPKGSFSTLEIQRTEQGDSAMYLCASSRGDRLNQPQHFGDGTRLSIL.